These 15 T cell receptor beta chains were sequenced from one sample in a study of T cell responses to AZD1222 COVID-19 vaccine. Sequencing used immunoSEQ multiplex PCR; TCRdb keeps in-frame clones, though not all of them. Counted here are 150,000 to 200,000 clones, more than 80% occurring once; the ten biggest clones make up roughly 4%. Sequencing used peripheral blood, obtained 28 days after the second dose of the MenACWY control vaccine. The receptors here all came from an adult who received the MenACWY meningococcal vaccine as a control.

The chain carries TRBV6-5 and TRBJ2-7; no clear D. The germline CDR1 and CDR2 sequences are MNHEY and SVGAGI. The CDR3 totals 16 residues. Trimming shortened V by 4 bases and J by 5 bases, and 21 bases separated the two germline ends. CDR3 coding DNA: TGTGCCAGCAGTTCCCGTTCGGCAGAACAGAAAGACGAGCAGTACTTC. Translated: CASSSRSAEQKDEQYF.

The rearrangement joins TRBV19 to TRBJ1-2; no reliable D call. The CDR3 spans 14 residues. Trimming removed 6 bases at V and 3 bases at J, with 14 bases between. The germline CDR1 and CDR2 sequences are LNHDA and SQIVND (reference sequence). Here the CDR3 DNA reads TGTGCCAGTAGCAACCCACGGCAATACTATGGCTACACCTTC. This translates into CASSNPRQYYGYTF.

The chain combines TRBV6-5 with TRBJ2-1, with 12 bases aligning to TRBD2. There are 15 residues in the CDR3. Germline V gene lookup returns CDR1 MNHEY and CDR2 SVGAGI. The ends lost 6 bases at V and 2 bases at J; junction bases unmatched: 2. CDR3 sequence: CASSGLAGPYNEQFF. CDR3 DNA sequence: TGTGCCAGCAGCGGACTAGCGGGACCCTACAATGAGCAGTTCTTC.

V usage is TRBV28 and J usage is TRBJ2-7; D gene uncertain. The CDR3 extends over 13 amino acids. Germline V gene sequence: CDR1 MDHEN, CDR2 SYDVKM. V was clipped by 5 bases and J by 2 bases, with 10 bases between them. The CDR3 nucleotides read TGTGCCAGCAGTAGCCATGGCCCCTACGAGCAGTACTTC. Residues: CASSSHGPYEQYF.

Details on this clone: Other DNA sequences in this sample translate to the same CDR3. V and J are TRBV10-3 and TRBJ2-3; D is uncertain. The V gene's germline CDR1 is ENHRY and CDR2 SYGVKD. The CDR3 is 12 amino acids. V lost 0 bases, J lost 3 bases, and 1 base lay in between. The CDR3 DNA sequence: TGTGCCATCAGTGAGTCGACAGATACGCAGTATTTT. Amino acids: CAISESTDTQYF.

The chain employs TRBV5-1 and TRBJ1-4, with TRBD1 identical over 8 bases. The CDR3 has 14 amino acids. Germline V lookup: CDR1 SGHRS, CDR2 YFSETQ. V lost 2 bases, J lost 8 bases, and 5 bases stayed unmatched. The CDR3 reads CASSFQGAEEKLFF. The CDR3 nucleotides read TGCGCCAGCAGCTTTCAGGGGGCCGAGGAAAAACTGTTTTTT. Full variable domain (rest looked up from reference TRBV5-1 and TRBJ1-4): KAGVTQTPRYLIKTRGQQVTLSCSPISGHRSVSWYQQTPGQGLQFLFEYFSETQRNKGNFPGRFSGRQFSNSRSEMNVSTLELGDSALYLCASSFQGAEEKLFFGSGTQLSVL.

J is TRBJ2-7 and V is TRBV10-2; D assignment may be TRBD1 or TRBD2 (5 bases each). The V gene's germline CDR1 is WSHSY and CDR2 SAAADI. The CDR3 totals 15 residues. V lost 5 bases and J lost 2, with 16 bases in between. The CDR3 protein is CASSKHSLGAYEQYF. The CDR3 DNA reads as TGCGCCAGCAGTAAACACTCCTTGGGGGCCTACGAGCAGTACTTC.

The V gene is TRBV6-5, the J gene TRBJ2-7; a weak D match, TRBD1 (5 bases). Between the trimmed V and J ends, which lost 4 bases and 6 bases, there was a span of 13 bases. Germline assignment: CDR1 MNHEY and CDR2 SVGAGI. CDR3 size: 13 residues. CDR3 sequence: CASSFRAPIEQYF. In DNA form, the CDR3 reads TGTGCCAGCAGTTTCAGGGCCCCAATCGAGCAGTACTTC.

This chain uses TRBV7-9 with TRBJ2-3, with 8 bases identical to TRBD2. Trimming took 7 bases from V and 10 from J; bases not matched to a gene: 10. The germline V gene encodes CDR1 SEHNR and CDR2 FQNEAQ (reference sequence). This CDR3 comprises 13 residues. In DNA, the CDR3 is TGTGCCAGCAATGCCGGGAGGGCAGGAGCGCAGTATTTT. Translation gives CASNAGRAGAQYF. The full variable domain, in which reference TRBV7-9 and TRBJ2-3 provide the parts outside the CDR3, is DTGVSQNPRHKITKRGQNVTFRCDPISEHNRLYWYRQTLGQGPEFLTYFQNEAQLEKSRLLSDRFSAERPKGSFSTLEIQRTEQGDSAMYLCASNAGRAGAQYFGPGTRLTVL.

The chain couples TRBV12-3 or TRBV12-4 to TRBJ1-1; 8 nucleotides align to TRBD1. The V segment lost 4 bases and the J segment 6 bases; nucleotides outside the gene matches: 4. The CDR3 extends over 13 amino acids. The CDR3 sequence is CASSSTGGSEAFF. The CDR3, as DNA: TGTGCCAGCAGTTCAACAGGGGGGTCTGAAGCTTTCTTT.

This chain uses TRBV20-1 with TRBJ2-5; D may match TRBD1 or TRBD2 (5 bases each). Germline V CDR1 and CDR2: DFQATT, SNEGSKA (reference sequence). The CDR3 has 13 residues. Trimming shortened V by 3 bases and J by 2 bases, and 10 bases separated the two germline ends. CDR3 nucleotide sequence: TGCAGTGCTAGTGGGGGTTCGCAAGAGACCCAGTACTTC. Its protein product is CSASGGSQETQYF.

The CDR3 loop reads CASSSLAGGLTGELFF. The CDR3 DNA sequence: TGTGCCAGCAGCTCTCTAGCGGGAGGGCTAACCGGGGAGCTGTTTTTT. The chain is built from TRBV5-6 and TRBJ2-2, with 12 bases matching TRBD2. The CDR3 extends over 16 amino acids. V was clipped by 3 bases and J by 5 bases; unmatched bases: 5. Germline values: CDR1 SGHDT, CDR2 YYEEEE.

V is TRBV19 and J is TRBJ2-2; no firm D call. Deletions cut 7 bases from V and 4 bases from J, with 16 bases between. CDR1 is LNHDA, CDR2 SQIVND, per germline (reference sequence). This CDR3 comprises 15 residues. CDR3 DNA: TGTGCCAGTACCCTCAACCTAGTCGTCACCGGGGAGCTGTTTTTT. It specifies CASTLNLVVTGELFF. The whole variable domain, remainder taken from reference TRBV19 and TRBJ2-2, is DGGITQSPKYLFRKEGQNVTLSCEQNLNHDAMYWYRQDPGQGLRLIYYSQIVNDFQKGDIAEGYSVSREKKESFPLTVTSAQKNPTAFYLCASTLNLVVTGELFFGEGSRLTVL.

J is TRBJ2-1 and V is TRBV12-3 or TRBV12-4; perhaps D is TRBD1 or TRBD2 (5 bases each). The CDR3 runs to 13 residues. Trimming shortened V by 2 bases and J by 8 bases, and 10 bases separated the two germline ends. CDR3 nucleotide sequence: TGTGCCAGCAGTTTAACCGGGGCTTATGAGCAGTTCTTC. Translating it yields CASSLTGAYEQFF.

V gene TRBV23-1 combines with J gene TRBJ2-7; D ambiguous. TRBV23-1 is classed as an ORF, of uncertain function. The CDR3 totals 12 residues. V gave up 3 bases and J gave up 8 bases, with 11 bases separating them. DNA of the CDR3: TGCGCCAGCAGTCACCTGAAGGGCAAGCAGTACTTC. Translation: CASSHLKGKQYF.